The present entry profiles one T cell receptor beta chain with its context. The target antigen is unknown. The entry originates in a study of PD-1 blockade in classical Hodgkin lymphoma. Study at large: Patients were treated with nivolumab at 3 mg/kg, and this was given intravenously every 2 weeks. Study-level results: Significant TCR diversity gains by C4D1 occurred in CD4+ but not CD8+ cells.

Profiling relied on immunoSEQ multiplex PCR, and the TCRdb table lists in-frame clones only, not all of them. The sample holds about 76,000 clones, roughly 90% seen once. Relapse was seen in all patients after autologous stem cell transplantation, and brentuximab vedotin exposure was variable. Classifying best responses yielded complete response, partial response or progressive disease. The sample in question was peripheral blood mononuclear cells (PBMCs), obtained at baseline. The TCR originated in a human donor with classical Hodgkin lymphoma.

CDR3 bases: TGCGCCCGTCGGGGGGTTTGGGGCACTGAAGCTTTCTTT. Residues: CARRGVWGTEAFF. This rearrangement joins TRBV5-1 to TRBJ1-1, with D possibly TRBD1 on 5 matching bases. The CDR3 length is 13 residues. CDR1 and CDR2 from the germline V gene are SGHRS and YFSETQ. V lost 10 bases, J lost 4 bases, and 17 bases lay in between.